What follows are 7 T cell receptor beta chains derived from one specimen sequenced in a study of read filtering for tumor transcriptome and immune sequencing. The library was built from around 400 ng RNA with molecular barcoded adaptors for alpha/delta and beta/gamma chains. TCRdb used MiXCR to reprocess the reads, holding one entry per CDR3 protein. The sample lists some 130,000 distinct CDR3 sequences, about 13% occurring once. The sequencing input was a population of CD138-negative cells sorted from bone marrow. The receptors derive from a donor at least 40 years old with multiple myeloma.

The sample holds many counts of this clonotype. The J gene is TRBJ2-3, the V gene TRBV12-3 or TRBV12-4, with 8 nucleotides matching TRBD2. CDR3 size: 16 residues. Trimming cost V 3 bases and J 2 bases; bases outside gene matches: 7. In DNA form, the CDR3 reads TGTGCCAGCAGTTTGTTAGCGGGACGCCCCACAGATACGCAGTATTTT. This gives the protein CASSLLAGRPTDTQYF.

In its sample, this clonotype was seen a few times. A much larger clone lies one base from this, so it may be a read error. V usage is TRBV5-1 and J usage is TRBJ2-7; 7 bases align to TRBD1. The germline CDR1 and CDR2 sequences are SGHRS and YFSETQ. After removal of 4 bases from V and 2 bases from J, the junction contained 6 bases not matched to a gene. The CDR3 covers 14 residues. This chain's CDR3 is CASSLLGQPYEQYF. CDR3 bases: TGCGCCAGCAGCCTTCTGGGACAGCCCTACGAGCAGTACTTC.

The table lists this clonotype with many counts. The chain joins TRBV5-1 to TRBJ2-3; TRBD2 might be the D (5 bases). This CDR3 is 17 amino acids long. Germline CDR1 SGHRS, CDR2 YFSETQ. V lost 3 bases, J lost 0 bases, and 17 bases lay in between. CDR3 DNA: TGCGCCAGCAGCTCCCCTCACCACCAGCGGAGCACAGATACGCAGTATTTT. Translation gives CASSSPHHQRSTDTQYF.

This clonotype came up many times. The chain combines TRBV29-1 with TRBJ2-7; D uncertain. V was trimmed by 5 bases and J by 0 bases, leaving 14 bases between them. The CDR3 is made up of 14 amino acids. Germline values: CDR1 SQVTM, CDR2 ANQGSEA. CDR3 nucleotides: TGCAGCGTTATGCCCCTCTCAAGCTCCTACGAGCAGTACTTC. Its translation: CSVMPLSSSYEQYF.

This clonotype was seen only a few times. This could be a read error, since a much larger clone is one nucleotide away. The CDR3 loop reads CASSVDRVAEAFF. CDR3 bases: TGTGCCAGCAGTGTCGACAGGGTTGCTGAAGCTTTCTTT. The V call is TRBV6-5, the J call TRBJ1-1, with TRBD1 matching over 7 bases. V lost 5 bases, J lost 6 bases, and 6 bases stayed unmatched. The length of the CDR3 is 13 residues. Germline CDR1 and CDR2: MNHEY and SVGAGI.

This clonotype was observed many times. This rearrangement joins TRBV5-1 to TRBJ2-3; D is possibly TRBD2 (6 bases). Germline CDR1 and CDR2: SGHRS and YFSETQ. V gave up 2 bases and J gave up 3 bases, with 16 bases separating them. The CDR3 length is 16 residues. The CDR3 protein is CASSLGDSGGTDTQYF. The CDR3 coding sequence is TGCGCCAGCAGCTTAGGGGACTCCGGAGGGACAGATACGCAGTATTTT.

For this clonotype: This may be a read error: a much more frequent sequence differs by one nucleotide. The chain carries TRBV15 and TRBJ2-3, with D unresolved. Judging by the DNA end, TRBJ1-5 fits better; the J call may be wrong. Germline lookup yields CDR1 LNHNV and CDR2 YYDKDF (reference sequence). This CDR3 comprises 14 residues. CDR3 region: CATSMEAPPDTQHF. CDR3 coding DNA: TGTGCCACCAGCATGGAGGCACCCCCCGATACGCAGCATTTT.